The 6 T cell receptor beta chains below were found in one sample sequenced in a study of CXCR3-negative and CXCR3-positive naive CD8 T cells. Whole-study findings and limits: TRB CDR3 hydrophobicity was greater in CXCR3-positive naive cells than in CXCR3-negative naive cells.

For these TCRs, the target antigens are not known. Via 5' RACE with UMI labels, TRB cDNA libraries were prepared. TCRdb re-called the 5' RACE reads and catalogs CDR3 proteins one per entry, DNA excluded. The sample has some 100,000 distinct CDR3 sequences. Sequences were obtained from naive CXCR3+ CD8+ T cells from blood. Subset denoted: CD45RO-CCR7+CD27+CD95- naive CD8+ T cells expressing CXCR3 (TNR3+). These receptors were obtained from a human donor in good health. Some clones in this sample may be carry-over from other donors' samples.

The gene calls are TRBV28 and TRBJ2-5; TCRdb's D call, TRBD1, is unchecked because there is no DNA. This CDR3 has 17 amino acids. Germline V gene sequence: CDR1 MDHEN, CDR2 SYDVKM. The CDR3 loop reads CASSGGAQGTMQETQYF. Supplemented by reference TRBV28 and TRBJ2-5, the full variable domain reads DVKVTQSSRYLVKRTGEKVFLECVQDMDHENMFWYRQDPGLGLRLIYFSYDVKMKEKGDIPEGYSVSREKKERFSLILESASTNQTSMYLCASSGGAQGTMQETQYFGPGTRLLVL.

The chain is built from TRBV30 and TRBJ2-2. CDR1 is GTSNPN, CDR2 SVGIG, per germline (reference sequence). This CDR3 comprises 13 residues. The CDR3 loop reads CAWSVWSPGELFF.

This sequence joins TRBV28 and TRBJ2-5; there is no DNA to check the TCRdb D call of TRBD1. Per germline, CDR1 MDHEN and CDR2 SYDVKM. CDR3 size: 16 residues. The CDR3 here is CASSLYRQGAQETQYF.

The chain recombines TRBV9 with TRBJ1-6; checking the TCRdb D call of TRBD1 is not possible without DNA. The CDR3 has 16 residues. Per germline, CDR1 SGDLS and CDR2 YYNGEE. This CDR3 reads CASSAGLAPYNSPLHF.

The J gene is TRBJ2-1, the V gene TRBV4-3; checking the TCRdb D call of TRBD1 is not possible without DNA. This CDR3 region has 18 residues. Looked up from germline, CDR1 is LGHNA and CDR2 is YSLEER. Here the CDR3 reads CASSQDFGAGGQYNEQFF.

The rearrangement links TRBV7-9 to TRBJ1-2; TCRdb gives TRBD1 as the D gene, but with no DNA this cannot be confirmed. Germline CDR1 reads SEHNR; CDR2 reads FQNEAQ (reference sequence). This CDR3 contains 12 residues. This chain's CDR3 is CASSPGGVGYTF.